Listed here are 10 T cell receptor beta chains from one sample, sequenced in a study of T cells in Graves' hyperthyroidism and ophthalmopathy. Amplified TCR beta CDR3 regions derived from RNA transcripts. HTBI primers were the set used in a first-round RT-PCR of the TCR CDR3. One entry per CDR3 protein, called by TCRdb with MiXCR from the multiplex PCR reads. The data contain about 360,000 distinct CDR3 sequences, under 20% of them singletons. Material for sequencing was blood. The receptors shown here come from a woman aged 18 to 35 with Graves' hyperthyroidism.

Of note for this clonotype: A much larger clone sits a single nucleotide away, making a read error possible. The chain joins TRBV2 to TRBJ1-1; weak D call: TRBD1 (5 bases). V was pared by 8 bases and J by 6 bases, with 19 bases between. Germline V gives CDR1 SNHLY, CDR2 FYNNEI. The CDR3 extends over 14 amino acids. This CDR3 reads CASLLWDPRAEAFF. In nucleotides, the CDR3 is TGTGCCAGCCTCCTGTGGGACCCGAGGGCTGAAGCTTTCTTT.

Many counts were recorded for this clonotype. The rearrangement links TRBV9 to TRBJ1-5; D is unresolved. The V end was cut by 3 bases, the J end by 2 bases, with 6 bases between. This CDR3 has 13 residues. The germline V gene encodes CDR1 SGDLS and CDR2 YYNGEE. CDR3 sequence (DNA): TGTGCCAGCAGCGCCCTAGGCAATCAGCCCCAGCATTTT. Its protein is CASSALGNQPQHF.

This clonotype has at least ten counts. The V call is TRBV2, the J call TRBJ2-7; 7 bases align to TRBD1. The CDR3 sequence is 17 residues long. The germline gives CDR1 SNHLY, CDR2 FYNNEI. Unmatched junction bases numbered 16, after V lost 4 bases and J lost 4 bases. CDR3 loop: CASSVIDRTGTAYEQYF. The CDR3 DNA follows: TGTGCCAGCAGTGTTATAGATCGGACAGGAACAGCGTACGAGCAGTACTTC.

CDR3 sequence (DNA): TGTGCCAGTAGTACCCACGGGGGGGATATTGAGCCCCAGCATTTT. It encodes CASSTHGGDIEPQHF. The rearrangement uses TRBV19 and TRBJ1-5, with a possible D match to TRBD1 (5 bases). Per the germline V gene, CDR1 is LNHDA and CDR2 is SQIVND (reference sequence). The CDR3 is 15 residues long. V was cut by 4 bases and J by 8 bases, with 18 bases left in between.

This clonotype was recorded at least ten times. V and J are TRBV4-1 and TRBJ1-2; no reliable D call. CDR3 size: 14 residues. In germline, CDR1 is MGHRA, CDR2 YSYEKL. Trimming stripped 3 bases from V and 6 bases from J, with 14 bases between. The CDR3 nucleotides read TGCGCCAGCAGCCACGCAGTTGAAGTTCATGGCTACACCTTC. Amino acid sequence: CASSHAVEVHGYTF.

This clonotype was seen at least ten times. This chain uses TRBV11-2 with TRBJ1-1, with D possibly matching TRBD1 (5 bases). The germline V gene has CDR1 SGHAT and CDR2 FQNNGV. The CDR3 length is 17 residues. V lost 0 bases and J 1 base, leaving 15 bases between the germline ends. Written as DNA, the CDR3 is TGTGCCAGCAGCTTAGATAGGCCAGGGCGGGAGAACACTGAAGCTTTCTTT. It yields the protein CASSLDRPGRENTEAFF.

Note on this clonotype: Because it lacks the conserved phenylalanine or tryptophan at the end, this CDR3 is likely a read error. This sequence joins TRBV28 and TRBJ2-3, with TRBD1 as a possible D gene (6 bases). The germline V and J ends were trimmed by 2 bases and 2 bases, with 8 bases remaining between them. This CDR3 is 14 amino acids long. Germline V gene lookup returns CDR1 MDHEN and CDR2 SYDVKM. CDR3 bases: TGTGCCAGCAGTTTAAGGGACAACACAGATACGCAGTATTGT. Its translation is CASSLRDNTDTQYC.

This clonotype was counted at least ten times. The V and J genes are TRBV10-3 and TRBJ2-6; D not certain. V gave up 3 bases and J gave up 6 bases, with 9 bases separating them. This CDR3 region has 14 residues. The germline CDR1 and CDR2 sequences are ENHRY and SYGVKD. The CDR3 protein is CAISESFEANVLTF. CDR3 bases: TGTGCCATCAGTGAATCCTTTGAGGCCAACGTCCTGACTTTC.

J is TRBJ1-6 and V is TRBV4-2; D call uncertain. This CDR3 region has 15 residues. Trimming took 1 base from V and 9 from J, leaving 13 bases between them. Germline V gene data show CDR1 as LGHNA and CDR2 as YNFKEQ. The CDR3 DNA reads TGTGCCAGCAGCCAAGTGTCGTTGGCAGTTTCACCCCTCCACTTT. Protein product: CASSQVSLAVSPLHF.

The V and J genes are TRBV30 and TRBJ1-4; the match to TRBD1 covers 8 bases. Germline assignment: CDR1 GTSNPN and CDR2 SVGIG (reference sequence). This CDR3 region has 14 residues. The junction had 9 bases not matched to a gene; V was cut back by 5 bases and J by 7 bases. The CDR3 sequence is CAWALTGGSEKLFF. The CDR3 nucleotides read TGTGCCTGGGCTCTCACAGGGGGGAGTGAAAAACTGTTTTTT.